There are many counts of the clone carrying this TCR beta chain. The antigen is not known. The TCR library protocol was used to attach unique molecular identifiers. These identifiers were attached to individual cDNA molecules. From the 5' RACE reads, TCRdb called clonotypes with MiXCR, one entry per CDR3 protein. The data contain tens of thousands of distinct CDR3 sequences, about 12% of them singletons. This entry belongs to a study of early T cells in non-severe SARS-CoV-2 infection. The wider study: Alpha and beta chains were unpaired, from unsorted whole-blood bulk RNA.

Study outcomes and limitations: Matching results from VDJdb favored anti-spike CD8 responses, leaving private and CD4 specificities undetected.

Germline CDR1 reads MNHEY; CDR2 reads SVGAGI. The CDR3 runs to 14 residues. Trimming left V 0 bases short and J 2 bases short, with 8 bases between. This chain joins TRBV6-5 and TRBJ2-7; D is undetermined. Sequenced material: whole blood. The receptor's source is an adult who was a healthcare worker with PCR-confirmed SARS-CoV-2 infection or an uninfected control (not recorded which). The CDR3 DNA follows: TGTGCCAGCAGTTACTCGAGGAAAACCTACGAGCAGTACTTC. It is translated as CASSYSRKTYEQYF.